This TCR beta chain was obtained from a study of blood T cell repertoires in COVID-19. In assigning cohorts, the study relied on participant-reported clinical history. Original data processing: Estimation of nucleated cell counts relied on the amplification of reference gene primers. The protocol was immunoSEQ multiplex PCR, while the TCRdb copy is restricted to in-frame clones and leaves out a portion. That table furnishes V, J and clone size, whereas the DNA furnished D and trimming. The data show 250,000 to 300,000 clones, approximately 90% seen once. V lost 1 base and J lost 8, with 6 bases in between. Germline V gives CDR1 DFQATT, CDR2 SNEGSKA (reference sequence). CDR3 length: 11 residues. In this sample, this clone turned up a few times.

The clonotype originates from a man aged 18 to 29 who had recovered from COVID-19. The chain employs TRBV20-1 and TRBJ1-3, with no clear D. The sequenced sample consisted of PBMCs or T cells enriched from blood (not recorded which). Here the CDR3 DNA reads TGCAGTGCTAGAGGAGGTTACACCATATATTTT. Encoded protein: CSARGGYTIYF.